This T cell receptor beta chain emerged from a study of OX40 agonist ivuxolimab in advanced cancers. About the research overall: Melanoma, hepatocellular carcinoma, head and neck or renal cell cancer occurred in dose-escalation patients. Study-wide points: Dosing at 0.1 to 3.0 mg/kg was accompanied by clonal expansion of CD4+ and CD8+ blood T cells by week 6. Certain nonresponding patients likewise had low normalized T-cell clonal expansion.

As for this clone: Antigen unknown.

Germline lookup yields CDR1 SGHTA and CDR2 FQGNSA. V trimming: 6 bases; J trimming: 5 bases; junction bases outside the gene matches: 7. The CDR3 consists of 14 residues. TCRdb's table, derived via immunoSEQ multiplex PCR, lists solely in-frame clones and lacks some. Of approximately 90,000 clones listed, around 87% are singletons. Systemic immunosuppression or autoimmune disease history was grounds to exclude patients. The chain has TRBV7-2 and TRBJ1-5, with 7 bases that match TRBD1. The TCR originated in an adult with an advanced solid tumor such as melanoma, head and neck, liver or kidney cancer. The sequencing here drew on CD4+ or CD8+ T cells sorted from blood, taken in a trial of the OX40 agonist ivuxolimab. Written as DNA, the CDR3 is TGTGCCAGCAGTTTACAGGGGAGGGATCAGCCCCAGCATTTT. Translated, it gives CASSLQGRDQPQHF. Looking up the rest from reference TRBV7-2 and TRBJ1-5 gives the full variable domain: GAGVSQSPSNKVTEKGKDVELRCDPISGHTALYWYRQSLGQGLEFLIYFQGNSAPDKSGLPSDRFSAERTGGSVSTLTIQRTQQEDSAVYLCASSLQGRDQPQHFGDGTRLSIL.